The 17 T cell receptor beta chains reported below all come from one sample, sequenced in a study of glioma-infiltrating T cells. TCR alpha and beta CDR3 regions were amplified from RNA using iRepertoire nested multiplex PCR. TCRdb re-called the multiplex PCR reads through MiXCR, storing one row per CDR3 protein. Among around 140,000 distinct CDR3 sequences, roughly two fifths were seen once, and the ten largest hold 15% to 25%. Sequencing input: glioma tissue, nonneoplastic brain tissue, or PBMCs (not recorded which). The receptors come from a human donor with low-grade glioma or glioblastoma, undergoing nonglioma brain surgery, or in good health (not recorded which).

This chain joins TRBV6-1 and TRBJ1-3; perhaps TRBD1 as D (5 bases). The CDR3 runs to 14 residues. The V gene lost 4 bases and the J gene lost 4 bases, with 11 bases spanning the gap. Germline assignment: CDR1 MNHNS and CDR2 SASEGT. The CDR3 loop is CASSAGLTGNTIYF. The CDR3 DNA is TGTGCCAGCAGTGCAGGGCTGACAGGAAACACCATATATTTT.

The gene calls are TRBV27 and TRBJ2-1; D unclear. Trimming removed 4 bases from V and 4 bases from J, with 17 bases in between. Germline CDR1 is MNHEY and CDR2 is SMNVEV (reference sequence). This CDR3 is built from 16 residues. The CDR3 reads CASSSQKYIRYNEQFF. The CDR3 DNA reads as TGTGCCAGCAGTTCCCAAAAGTACATCCGGTACAATGAGCAGTTCTTC.

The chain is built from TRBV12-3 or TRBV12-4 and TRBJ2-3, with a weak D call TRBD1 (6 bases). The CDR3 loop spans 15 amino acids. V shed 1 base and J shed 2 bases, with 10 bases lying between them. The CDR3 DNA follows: TGTGCCAGCAGTTTAGGACAGGCCTACACAGATACGCAGTATTTT. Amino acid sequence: CASSLGQAYTDTQYF.

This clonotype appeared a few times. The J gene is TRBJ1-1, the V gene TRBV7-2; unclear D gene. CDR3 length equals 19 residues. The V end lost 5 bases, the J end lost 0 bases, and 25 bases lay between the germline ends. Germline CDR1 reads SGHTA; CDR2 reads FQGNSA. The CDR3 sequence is CASSPTPWTRLGLNTEAFF. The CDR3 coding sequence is TGTGCCAGCAGCCCAACACCGTGGACCAGACTCGGGCTGAACACTGAAGCTTTCTTT.

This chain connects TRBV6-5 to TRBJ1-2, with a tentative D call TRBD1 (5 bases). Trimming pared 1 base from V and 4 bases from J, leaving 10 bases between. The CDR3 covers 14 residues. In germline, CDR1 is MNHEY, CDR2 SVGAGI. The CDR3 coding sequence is TGTGCCAGCAGTTACTGGGGGATGAGCTATGGCTACACCTTC. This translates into CASSYWGMSYGYTF.

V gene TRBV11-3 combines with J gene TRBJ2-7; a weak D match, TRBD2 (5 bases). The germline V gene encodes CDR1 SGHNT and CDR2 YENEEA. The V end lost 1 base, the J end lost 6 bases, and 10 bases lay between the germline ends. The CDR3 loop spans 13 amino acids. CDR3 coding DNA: TGTGCCAGCAGCTTAGTAAAGGAGGCCGAGCAGTACTTC. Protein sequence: CASSLVKEAEQYF.

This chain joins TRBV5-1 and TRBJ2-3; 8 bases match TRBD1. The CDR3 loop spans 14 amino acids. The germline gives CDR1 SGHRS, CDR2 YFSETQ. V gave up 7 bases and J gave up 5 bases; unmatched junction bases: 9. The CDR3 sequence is CASGAGGAIDTQYF. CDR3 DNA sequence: TGCGCCAGCGGGGCAGGGGGCGCGATAGATACGCAGTATTTT.

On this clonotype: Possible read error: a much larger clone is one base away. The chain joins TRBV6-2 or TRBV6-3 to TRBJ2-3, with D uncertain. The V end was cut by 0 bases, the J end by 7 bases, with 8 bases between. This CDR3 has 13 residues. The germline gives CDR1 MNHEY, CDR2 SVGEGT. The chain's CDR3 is CASSYSKEYTQYF. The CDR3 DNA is TGTGCCAGCAGTTACTCGAAGGAGTATACGCAGTATTTT.

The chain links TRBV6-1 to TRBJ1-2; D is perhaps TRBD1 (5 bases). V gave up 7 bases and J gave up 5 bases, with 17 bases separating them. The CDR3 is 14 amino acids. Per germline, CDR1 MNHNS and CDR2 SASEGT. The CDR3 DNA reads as TGTGCCAGCAAAGAAACCGGGGCTTATTATGGCTACACCTTC. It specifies CASKETGAYYGYTF.

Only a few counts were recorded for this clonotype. CDR3 bases: TGTGCCAGCAGTTACTCGACTACGGGGGTAGCTTTCTTT. It encodes CASSYSTTGVAFF. The chain recombines TRBV6-2 or TRBV6-3 with TRBJ1-1; the D gene is possibly TRBD1 (5 bases). The germline V and J ends were trimmed by 0 bases and 10 bases, with 12 bases remaining between them. CDR3 length: 13 residues. Per the germline V gene, CDR1 is MNHEY and CDR2 is SVGEGT.

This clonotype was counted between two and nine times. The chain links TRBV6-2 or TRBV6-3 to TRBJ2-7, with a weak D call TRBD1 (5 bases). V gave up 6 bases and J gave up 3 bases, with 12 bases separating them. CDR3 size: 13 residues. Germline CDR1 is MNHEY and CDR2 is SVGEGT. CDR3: CASSQRQHYEQYF. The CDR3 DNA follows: TGTGCCAGCAGCCAGAGACAGCACTACGAGCAGTACTTC.

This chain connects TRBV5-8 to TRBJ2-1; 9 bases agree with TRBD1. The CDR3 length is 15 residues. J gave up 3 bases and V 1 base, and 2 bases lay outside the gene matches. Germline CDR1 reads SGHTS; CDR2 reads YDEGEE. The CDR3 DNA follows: TGTGCCAGCAGCTTGTTGGGACAGGGCTACAATGAGCAGTTCTTC. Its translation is CASSLLGQGYNEQFF. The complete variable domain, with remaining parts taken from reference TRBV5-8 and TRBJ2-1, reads EAGVTQSPTHLIKTRGQQATLRCSPISGHTSVYWYQQALGLGLQFLLWYDEGEERNRGNFPPRFSGRQFPNYSSELNVNALELEDSALYLCASSLLGQGYNEQFFGPGTRLTVL.

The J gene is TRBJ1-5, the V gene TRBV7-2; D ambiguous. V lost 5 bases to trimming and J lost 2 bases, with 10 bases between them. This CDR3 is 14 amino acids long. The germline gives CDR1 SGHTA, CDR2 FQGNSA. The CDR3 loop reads CASSVSAGNQPQHF. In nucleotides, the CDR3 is TGTGCCAGCAGCGTTTCCGCCGGCAATCAGCCCCAGCATTTT.

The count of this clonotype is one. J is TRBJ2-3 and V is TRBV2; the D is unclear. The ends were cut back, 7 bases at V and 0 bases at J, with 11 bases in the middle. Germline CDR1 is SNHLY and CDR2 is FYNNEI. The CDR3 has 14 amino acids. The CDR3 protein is CASKQQPSTDTQYF. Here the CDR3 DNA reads TGTGCCAGCAAGCAGCAGCCTAGCACAGATACGCAGTATTTT.

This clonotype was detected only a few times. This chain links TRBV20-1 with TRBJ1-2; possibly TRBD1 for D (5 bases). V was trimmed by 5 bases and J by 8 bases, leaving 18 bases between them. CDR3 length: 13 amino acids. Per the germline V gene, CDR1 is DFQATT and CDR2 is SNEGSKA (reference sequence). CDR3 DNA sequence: TGCAGTGCTGGGGGTCCCAGGGTAGGAGGCTACACCTTC. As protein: CSAGGPRVGGYTF.

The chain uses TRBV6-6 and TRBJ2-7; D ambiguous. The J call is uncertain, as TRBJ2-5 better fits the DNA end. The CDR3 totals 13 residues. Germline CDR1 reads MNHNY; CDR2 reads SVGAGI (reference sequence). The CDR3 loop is CASSYSKRETQYF. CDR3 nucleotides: TGTGCCAGCAGTTACTCGAAGCGAGAGACCCAGTACTTC.

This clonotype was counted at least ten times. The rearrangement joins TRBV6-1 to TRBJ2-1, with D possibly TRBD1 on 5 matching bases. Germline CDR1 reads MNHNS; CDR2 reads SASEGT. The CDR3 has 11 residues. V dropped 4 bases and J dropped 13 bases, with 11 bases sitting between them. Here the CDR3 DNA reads TGTGCCAGCAGTGTCACAGGCCCCCAGTTCTTC. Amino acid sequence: CASSVTGPQFF.